This entry lists 20 T cell receptor beta chains sequenced from one sample in a study of early T cells in non-severe SARS-CoV-2 infection. TCRdb passed the 5' RACE reads through MiXCR, listing each CDR3 protein once. The sample has roughly 32,000 distinct CDR3 sequences, 3.5% to 4.5% seen once. Sequencing was done on a sample of whole blood. The receptors derive from an adult who was a healthcare worker with PCR-confirmed SARS-CoV-2 infection or an uninfected control (not recorded which).

This clonotype was counted many times. V gene TRBV5-1 combines with J gene TRBJ2-2, with TRBD1 matching over 7 bases. Germline V gene sequence: CDR1 SGHRS, CDR2 YFSETQ. CDR3 length equals 15 residues. J gave up 0 bases and V 7 bases, and 6 bases lay outside the gene matches. This CDR3 reads CASHTGQTNTGELFF. The CDR3 coding sequence is TGCGCCAGCCACACGGGACAGACGAACACCGGGGAGCTGTTTTTT.

In this sample, this clonotype turned up many times. The chain recombines TRBV4-2 with TRBJ1-1; 7 nucleotides agree with TRBD1. Trimming cost V 7 bases and J 9 bases; bases outside gene matches: 17. This CDR3 spans 15 amino acids. Germline CDR1 and CDR2: LGHNA and YNFKEQ. The CDR3 here is CASTPEGTVIDQAFF. Written as DNA, the CDR3 is TGTGCCAGCACCCCGGAGGGGACAGTTATCGACCAAGCTTTCTTT.

This clonotype occurred many times. The CDR3 nucleotides are TGTGCCAGCAGCCTCTCGGGGGGAACTGAAGCTTTCTTT. This encodes CASSLSGGTEAFF. V gene TRBV7-9 combines with J gene TRBJ1-1; D possibly corresponds to TRBD1 (5 bases). V dropped 5 bases and J dropped 5 bases, with 12 bases sitting between them. Per the germline V gene, CDR1 is SEHNR and CDR2 is FQNEAQ (reference sequence). The CDR3 runs 13 residues.

This clonotype was counted many times. The V and J genes are TRBV5-1 and TRBJ2-5; D is unresolved. This CDR3 has 15 amino acids. Deletions cut 7 bases from V and 4 bases from J, with 20 bases between. Germline V CDR1 and CDR2: SGHRS, YFSETQ. In DNA form, the CDR3 reads TGCGCCAGCGCTCTAGTGGATGCCGTGGGAGAGACCCAGTACTTC. Residues: CASALVDAVGETQYF.

There are many counts of this clonotype. The V and J genes are TRBV6-2 or TRBV6-3 and TRBJ2-7; D tentatively fits TRBD1 or TRBD2 (5 bases each). CDR3 length equals 15 residues. The V end was cut by 6 bases, the J end by 2 bases, with 17 bases between. Germline loops: CDR1 MNHEY, CDR2 SVGEGT. The CDR3 region has the DNA TGTGCCAGCAGACGTGACCGGGACGGAGCCTACGAGCAGTACTTC. Translating it yields CASRRDRDGAYEQYF.

This clonotype has just a few counts. The chain recombines TRBV7-6 with TRBJ2-3; 12 nucleotides agree with TRBD2. This CDR3 has 16 amino acids. The ends lost 4 bases at V and 6 bases at J; junction bases unmatched: 8. CDR1 is SGHVS and CDR2 is FNYEAQ in the germline V gene. In DNA form, the CDR3 reads TGTGCCAGCAGCTCTCGGACTAGCGGGATTCGTGATACGCAGTATTTT. This codes for CASSSRTSGIRDTQYF.

This clonotype is medium-sized (0.01 to 0.1%) within its sample. The chain uses TRBV6-1 and TRBJ2-7; D unclear. The CDR3 length is 10 residues. The germline V gene encodes CDR1 MNHNS and CDR2 SASEGT. The V end lost 6 bases, the J end lost 3 bases, and 3 bases lay between the germline ends. The CDR3 DNA follows: TGTGCCAGCAGGGACTACGAGCAGTACTTC. This encodes CASRDYEQYF.

This clonotype was detected ten times or more. J is TRBJ2-5 and V is TRBV12-3 or TRBV12-4, with D uncertain. V shed 6 bases and J shed 7 bases, with 12 bases lying between them. The CDR3 spans 12 residues. The CDR3 DNA sequence: TGTGCCAGCAGCCTGCTCGGGTTGACCCAGTACTTC. It is translated as CASSLLGLTQYF.

The table lists this clonotype with many counts. The chain uses TRBV6-1 and TRBJ2-7; D not resolved. V lost 6 bases and J 4 bases, leaving 10 bases between the germline ends. This CDR3 region has 12 residues. Germline-derived CDR1 and CDR2 are MNHNS and SASEGT. The CDR3 loop reads CASRPDLYEQYF. The CDR3 nucleotides read TGTGCCAGCAGGCCGGACCTATACGAGCAGTACTTC.

There are a few counts of this clonotype. This sequence joins TRBV20-1 and TRBJ1-3, with unresolved D. Trimming took 2 bases from V and 2 from J, leaving 10 bases between them. The CDR3 length is 14 residues. Germline V gene lookup returns CDR1 DFQATT and CDR2 SNEGSKA (reference sequence). The CDR3 loop reads CSARQLLAGNTIYF. In DNA, the CDR3 is TGCAGTGCTAGACAGCTTTTAGCTGGAAACACCATATATTTT.

This clonotype was observed at least ten times. The V and J genes are TRBV6-1 and TRBJ2-5; D is unresolved. Between the trimmed V and J ends, which lost 8 bases and 2 bases, there was a span of 15 bases. This CDR3 is 14 amino acids long. Germline values: CDR1 MNHNS, CDR2 SASEGT. The CDR3 DNA reads as TGTGCCAGCCAACACGGTTTCGCACAAGAGACCCAGTACTTC. Protein: CASQHGFAQETQYF.

This clonotype appeared many times. V and J are TRBV7-9 and TRBJ2-7; D is unresolved. The CDR3 runs to 11 residues. Per the germline V gene, CDR1 is SEHNR and CDR2 is FQNEAQ (reference sequence). Trimming left V 4 bases short and J 3 bases short, with 4 bases between. CDR3 in amino acids: CASSSHYEQYF. The CDR3 DNA is TGTGCCAGCAGCTCCCACTACGAGCAGTACTTC.

There are a few counts of this clonotype. The V gene is TRBV5-1, the J gene TRBJ2-5; D remains unclear. The CDR3 is made up of 13 amino acids. V lost 1 base, J lost 3 bases, and 7 bases lay in between. CDR1 and CDR2 (germline): SGHRS, YFSETQ. The CDR3 sequence is CASSLTKEETQYF. CDR3 DNA: TGCGCCAGCAGCTTGACAAAAGAAGAGACCCAGTACTTC.

A note on this clonotype: With a much larger clone just one base away, this may be a read error. The rearrangement joins TRBV6-5 to TRBJ2-7, with D maybe TRBD2 (5 bases). The CDR3 is 14 residues long. Trimming took off 2 bases at V and 2 bases at J, with 10 bases between the two ends. Looked up from germline, CDR1 is MNHEY and CDR2 is SVGAGI. The CDR3 is CASSYGGSAYEQYF. The CDR3 DNA reads TGTGCCAGCAGTTACGGCGGGTCCGCCTACGAGCAGTACTTC.

This clonotype was seen many times. This chain uses TRBV20-1 with TRBJ2-7, with TRBD2 matching 12 bases. J lost 3 bases, V lost 6 bases, and 3 bases had no gene match. This CDR3 is 13 amino acids long. Germline CDR1 DFQATT, CDR2 SNEGSKA (reference sequence). This CDR3 reads CSAETSGSYEQYF. DNA for the CDR3: TGCAGTGCCGAGACTAGCGGGAGCTACGAGCAGTACTTC.

The table lists this clonotype with many counts. The rearrangement uses TRBV7-9 and TRBJ1-1; D gene ambiguous. In germline, CDR1 is SEHNR, CDR2 FQNEAQ (reference sequence). This CDR3 is 15 amino acids long. The germline V and J ends were trimmed by 1 base and 2 bases, with 11 bases remaining between them. CDR3 DNA sequence: TGTGCCAGCAGCTTAGTAGCGGGGTACAACACTGAAGCTTTCTTT. Translation: CASSLVAGYNTEAFF.

CDR3 bases: TGCGCCAGCAGCCAACGGGGATATGAGCAGTTCTTC. Translating it yields CASSQRGYEQFF. The chain employs TRBV4-3 and TRBJ2-1; D may be TRBD2 (5 bases). The CDR3 extends over 12 amino acids. Deletions cut 2 bases from V and 8 bases from J, with 7 bases between. The germline V gene has CDR1 LGHNA and CDR2 YSLEER.

This clonotype ranks as medium-sized (0.01 to 0.1%). The chain combines TRBV27 with TRBJ2-3; perhaps TRBD1 as D (6 bases). The CDR3 is 19 amino acids. With 5 bases removed from V and 2 bases from J, the gap between germline ends came to 26 bases. From germline, CDR1 is MNHEY and CDR2 SMNVEV (reference sequence). DNA of the CDR3: TGTGCCAGCAGTCCCCTTATTATCATTTCGGACAGAAACACAGATACGCAGTATTTT. It translates to CASSPLIIISDRNTDTQYF.

This clonotype was observed at least ten times. The genes are TRBV3-1 and TRBJ1-5; perhaps TRBD1 as D (6 bases). With 0 bases removed from V and 0 bases from J, the gap between germline ends came to 15 bases. This CDR3 region has 18 residues. The germline CDR1 and CDR2 sequences are LGHDT and YNNKEL (reference sequence). The CDR3 DNA follows: TGTGCCAGCAGCCAAGATGGTGAGGGGGGTTATAGCAATCAGCCCCAGCATTTT. Residues: CASSQDGEGGYSNQPQHF.

This clonotype was seen many times. This rearrangement joins TRBV7-2 to TRBJ2-5; either TRBD1 or TRBD2 may fit D (5 bases each). CDR1 SGHTA and CDR2 FQGNSA come from the germline V gene. Trimming stripped 6 bases from V and 4 bases from J, with 15 bases between. The length of the CDR3 is 14 residues. In DNA, the CDR3 is TGTGCCAGCAGGAATCCACCTGGGGGAGAGACCCAGTACTTC. As protein: CASRNPPGGETQYF.